These T cell receptor beta chains were read from a single sample in a study of STAT3 mutations in large granular lymphocyte leukemia. Sequencing was performed with immunoSEQ multiplex PCR; in TCRdb, only in-frame clones are kept and a portion is missing. The sample consists of approximately 27,000 clones, about 74% of them appearing once. Sequencing was performed on peripheral blood mononuclear cells. Receptors originate from a woman aged 50 to 65 with T-cell large granular lymphocyte leukemia. Some clones in this sample may be carry-over from other donors' samples. Both conserved end residues are part of each CDR3.

v_gene | CDR3aa
TRBV5-6 | CASSWETGGGTEAFF
TRBV18 | CASSPLAVSYEQYF
TRBV5-1 | CASSLGGRESDTQYF
TRBV5-1 | CASSLDRGRVYGYTF
TRBV15 | CATSRDPAGPTGQYF
TRBV28 | CASSLGGQLNTEAFF
TRBV7-9 | CASSDGQPTGDGNTIYF
TRBV19 | CASSIEEGTQLSARGYTF
TRBV28 | CASSFGGTGANVLTF
TRBV19 | CASTQGYGGGNTIYF
TRBV12-5 | CASGLGGGETQYF
TRBV15 | CATSSPGQSLSGYTF
TRBV15 | CATSRDATSTEAFF
TRBV5-4 | CASSLRGGYGYTF
TRBV7-9 | CASSLGGGHQPQHF
TRBV28 | CASSQGQGASNQPQHF
TRBV11-2 | CASSPMNRRREQYF
TRBV5-4 | CASSWAGQGGKAFF
TRBV18 | CASSPPGTGGRTQYF
TRBV28 | CASSRTVPYEQYF
TRBV7-9 | CASSLSGANEKLFF
TRBV9 | CASSVLSGRVYEQFF
TRBV5-1 | CASSLGGSLEAFF
TRBV28 | CASSLRIGRAQHF
TRBV15 | CATSSQYRVEFSEQYF
TRBV5-6 | CASSEKGWVNTEAFF
TRBV28 | CASSFTNTEAFF
TRBV18 | CASRQGASLAEAFF
TRBV5-6 | CASSFPNTGTEAFF
TRBV4-1 | CASSRPEGNQPQHF
TRBV7-9 | CASSRTANTEAFF
TRBV6-5 | CASSSSRTDYGYTF
TRBV30 | CAWTLQGAGNTEAFF
TRBV18 | CASSLRLGKTQYF
TRBV19 | CASTRTSGSYNEQFF
TRBV14 | CASSQEIQRGHEAFF
TRBV4-3 | CASSQVITSGSPSWTGELFF
TRBV30 | CAWKGQVGRTEAFF
TRBV30 | CAWTGTGTRVDEQYF